A single sample gave rise to the 6 T cell receptor beta chains below, sequenced in a study of T cell clusters in autoimmune cytopenias. Multiplex touch-down PCR amplified TRB using TRB-A and TRB-B pools in one tube. TCRdb re-called the multiplex PCR reads and catalogs CDR3 proteins one per entry, DNA excluded. In all, the sample yields around 4,300 distinct CDR3 sequences. Each sample's input was 200 to 250 ng genomic DNA, some 38,000 genome equivalents. These same data were also listed under a study on T cell repertoires in aging, cancer and after chemotherapy.

Source material: peripheral blood. The receptors come from a human donor in good health.

Judged by frequency, this clonotype is medium-sized. The rearrangement uses TRBV27 and TRBJ1-4; TCRdb indicates TRBD1, and absent DNA this call remains unverified. Germline lookup yields CDR1 MNHEY and CDR2 SMNVEV (reference sequence). The CDR3 has 15 amino acids. The CDR3 is CASSSTGEANEKLFF.

This clonotype is medium-sized by frequency. The chain carries TRBV30 and TRBJ1-5. The CDR3 extends over 13 amino acids. Germline values: CDR1 GTSNPN, CDR2 SVGIG (reference sequence). This CDR3 is CAWSASSNQPQHF.

The chain recombines TRBV5-1 with TRBJ2-5; the D gene TCRdb calls, TRBD2, cannot be checked with no DNA. The germline V gene has CDR1 SGHRS and CDR2 YFSETQ. The CDR3 covers 16 residues. The CDR3 loop reads CASSPSYGQNLETQYF.

Frequency places this clonotype as medium-sized. This chain uses TRBV10-3 with TRBJ2-2; TCRdb proposes TRBD1, but this gene call is untestable without DNA. Germline loops: CDR1 ENHRY, CDR2 SYGVKD. The CDR3 is 14 amino acids. CDR3: CAFGTGGYTGELFF.

The CDR3: CASSHNGTALIGTEAFF. J is TRBJ1-1 and V is TRBV27; the TCRdb call, TRBD1, lacks DNA for checking. Germline CDR1 is MNHEY and CDR2 is SMNVEV (reference sequence). CDR3 size: 17 residues.

This clonotype ranks as medium-sized in terms of frequency. The J gene is TRBJ2-5, the V gene TRBV5-6. Germline lookup yields CDR1 SGHDT and CDR2 YYEEEE. The CDR3 length is 13 residues. The CDR3 loop is CASSLMGQETQYF.